This passage covers 16 T cell receptor beta chains from one sample sequenced in a study of a mutant IDH1 vaccine in newly diagnosed glioma. The antigens of these receptors remain unknown. Assay used: immunoSEQ multiplex PCR; TCRdb lists only in-frame clones, some missing. The table has about 56,000 clones, roughly 76% seen once. Time point in this sample: week 47, end of study. Vaccination used 300 ug of mutant IDH1 20-mer peptide per dose, with topical imiquimod. The input for sequencing was PBMCs, taken from a glioma patient whose treatment included an IDH1 peptide vaccine. Receptors were obtained from a man in his fifties with glioma.

The chain couples TRBV6-1 to TRBJ2-7, with 8 bases that match TRBD1. The J segment lost 0 bases and the V segment lost 6 bases, leaving 7 bases of the junction unmatched. The germline gives CDR1 MNHNS, CDR2 SASEGT. The CDR3 totals 15 residues. Here the CDR3 DNA reads TGTGCCAGCAGACAAAGGGACAGGTACTCCTACGAGCAGTACTTC. This encodes CASRQRDRYSYEQYF.

V and J are TRBV30 and TRBJ1-5; unclear D gene. V was trimmed by 1 base and J by 2 bases, leaving 6 bases between them. CDR1 and CDR2 from the germline V gene are GTSNPN and SVGIG (reference sequence). The CDR3 has 13 residues. CDR3 bases: TGTGCCTGGAGTGAGGCAGGCAATCAGCCCCAGCATTTT. Encoded protein: CAWSEAGNQPQHF.

This chain connects TRBV6-1 to TRBJ2-1; D not certain. The CDR3 has 11 amino acids. Germline CDR1 is MNHNS and CDR2 is SASEGT. V was cut by 6 bases and J by 5 bases, with 5 bases left in between. CDR3 region: CASSPHNEQFF. In DNA form, the CDR3 reads TGTGCCAGCAGCCCCCACAATGAGCAGTTCTTC.

The chain carries TRBV5-1 and TRBJ2-7; 8 bases are a match to TRBD1. V trimming: 4 bases; J trimming: 2 bases; junction bases outside the gene matches: 11. This CDR3 has 16 residues. CDR1 and CDR2 (germline): SGHRS, YFSETQ. CDR3 protein: CASSTWTGKGTYEQYF. CDR3 in DNA: TGCGCCAGCAGCACCTGGACAGGGAAAGGCACCTACGAGCAGTACTTC.

This sequence joins TRBV5-1 and TRBJ1-6; D uncertain. This CDR3 is 13 amino acids long. The V gene lost 1 base and the J gene lost 8 bases, with 7 bases spanning the gap. Germline CDR1 reads SGHRS; CDR2 reads YFSETQ. CDR3: CASSLSRDSPLHF. The CDR3 DNA sequence: TGCGCCAGCAGCTTGAGTCGGGATTCACCCCTCCACTTT. Using reference TRBV5-1 and TRBJ1-6 for the parts outside the CDR3, the full variable domain is KAGVTQTPRYLIKTRGQQVTLSCSPISGHRSVSWYQQTPGQGLQFLFEYFSETQRNKGNFPGRFSGRQFSNSRSEMNVSTLELGDSALYLCASSLSRDSPLHFGNGTRLTVT.

V gene TRBV6-5 combines with J gene TRBJ1-1; D unclear. The CDR3 has 14 amino acids. Trimming removed 0 bases at V and 5 bases at J, with 10 bases between. Germline V gene lookup returns CDR1 MNHEY and CDR2 SVGAGI. The DNA for the CDR3 is TGTGCCAGCAGTTACTCGAGAGGGAATACTGAAGCTTTCTTT. It codes for CASSYSRGNTEAFF.

The J gene is TRBJ1-6, the V gene TRBV7-9, with D unclear. Germline V gives CDR1 SEHNR, CDR2 FQNEAQ (reference sequence). CDR3 length: 18 residues. V was cut by 2 bases and J by 6 bases, with 20 bases left in between. CDR3 region: CASSLRSAGQVANSPLHF. CDR3 DNA sequence: TGTGCCAGCAGCTTAAGGTCCGCGGGTCAGGTTGCTAATTCACCCCTCCACTTT.

The gene calls are TRBV6-5 and TRBJ2-1; 11 positions match TRBD1. V trimming: 4 bases; J trimming: 9 bases; junction bases outside the gene matches: 8. The germline CDR1 and CDR2 sequences are MNHEY and SVGAGI. This CDR3 has 15 amino acids. The CDR3 DNA follows: TGTGCCAGCAGTTCTGGGGGACAGGGGGATGGTGAGCAGTTCTTC. It translates to CASSSGGQGDGEQFF.

For this clone: Mismatch with germline at one junction end may stem from a read error. The CDR3 nucleotides read TGTGCTAGCAGCCCGACAGGGTTGGCGGAAGATACGCAGTATTTT. Translated: CASSPTGLAEDTQYF. The chain links TRBV7-7 to TRBJ2-3, with TRBD1 matching over 7 bases. This CDR3 has 15 residues. Germline V gene sequence: CDR1 SSHAT, CDR2 FNYEAQ (reference sequence).

The rearrangement uses TRBV11-3 and TRBJ1-2; the D gene is possibly TRBD1 (5 bases). Per the germline V gene, CDR1 is SGHNT and CDR2 is YENEEA. Trimming cost V 7 bases and J 4 bases, with 16 bases left between them. CDR3 length equals 14 residues. The CDR3, as DNA: TGTGCCAGCACCCCTCCAGACAGATTCTATGGCTACACCTTC. Translation gives CASTPPDRFYGYTF.

The chain couples TRBV9 to TRBJ2-5; D may correspond to TRBD1 or TRBD2 (5 bases each). The germline gives CDR1 SGDLS, CDR2 YYNGEE. CDR3 length: 15 residues. Trimming shortened V by 0 bases and J by 2 bases, and 11 bases separated the two germline ends. In DNA form, the CDR3 reads TGTGCCAGCAGCGTAGCCGAGGGGTGGCAAGAGACCCAGTACTTC. Its translation is CASSVAEGWQETQYF.

This clone was seen once. The chain links TRBV19 to TRBJ1-4; D ambiguous. V was shortened by 3 bases and J by 0 bases, with 5 bases between the two germline ends. The CDR3 loop spans 14 amino acids. CDR1 and CDR2 (germline): LNHDA, SQIVND (reference sequence). CDR3 nucleotides: TGTGCCAGTAGTATGGTTGCAACTAATGAAAAACTGTTTTTT. It codes for CASSMVATNEKLFF.

The rearrangement uses TRBV5-6 and TRBJ2-1, with D hard to call. This CDR3 spans 15 amino acids. The V end was cut by 4 bases, the J end by 2 bases, with 13 bases between. The germline gives CDR1 SGHDT, CDR2 YYEEEE. CDR3 amino acids: CASSARARPYNEQFF. For the CDR3, the DNA is TGTGCCAGCAGCGCTAGGGCTCGCCCCTACAATGAGCAGTTCTTC.

The rearrangement uses TRBV28 and TRBJ2-7, with 7 bases aligning to TRBD2. The V gene's germline CDR1 is MDHEN and CDR2 SYDVKM. V gave up 7 bases and J gave up 0 bases; unmatched junction bases: 9. The CDR3 runs to 15 residues. DNA of the CDR3: TGTGCCAGCATTGCCGGGGCTAGCGGCTCCTACGAGCAGTACTTC. Amino acid sequence: CASIAGASGSYEQYF.

The gene calls are TRBV7-3 and TRBJ1-6; D not resolved. The V end lost 1 base, the J end lost 8 bases, and 6 bases lay between the germline ends. Germline CDR1 SGHTA, CDR2 FQGTGA. This CDR3 spans 13 amino acids. The chain's CDR3 is CASSLKSDSPLHF. The CDR3, as DNA: TGTGCCAGCAGCTTAAAATCCGATTCACCCCTCCACTTT.

This chain links TRBV18 with TRBJ1-1, with 8 nucleotides matching TRBD1. V shed 3 bases and J 1 base; nucleotides not matched to a gene: 4. Germline V gene data show CDR1 as KGHSH and CDR2 as LQKENI. The CDR3 runs to 15 residues. This CDR3 is CASSPGGQANTEAFF. The CDR3 nucleotides read TGTGCCAGCTCACCGGGGGGACAGGCGAACACTGAAGCTTTCTTT.